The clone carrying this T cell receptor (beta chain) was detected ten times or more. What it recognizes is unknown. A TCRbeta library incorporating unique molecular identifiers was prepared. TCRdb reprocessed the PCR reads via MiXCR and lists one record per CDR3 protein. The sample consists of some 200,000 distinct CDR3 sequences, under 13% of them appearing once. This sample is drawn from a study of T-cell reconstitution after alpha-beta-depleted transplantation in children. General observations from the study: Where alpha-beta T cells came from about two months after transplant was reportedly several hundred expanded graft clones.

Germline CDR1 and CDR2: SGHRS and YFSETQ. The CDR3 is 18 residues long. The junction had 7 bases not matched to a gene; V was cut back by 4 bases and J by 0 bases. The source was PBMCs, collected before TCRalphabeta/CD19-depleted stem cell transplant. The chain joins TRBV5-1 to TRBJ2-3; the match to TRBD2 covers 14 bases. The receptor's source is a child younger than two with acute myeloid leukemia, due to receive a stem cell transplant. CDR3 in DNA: TGCGCCAGCAGCCCCGGACTAGCGGGAGGTACTAGCACAGATACGCAGTATTTT. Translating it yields CASSPGLAGGTSTDTQYF.